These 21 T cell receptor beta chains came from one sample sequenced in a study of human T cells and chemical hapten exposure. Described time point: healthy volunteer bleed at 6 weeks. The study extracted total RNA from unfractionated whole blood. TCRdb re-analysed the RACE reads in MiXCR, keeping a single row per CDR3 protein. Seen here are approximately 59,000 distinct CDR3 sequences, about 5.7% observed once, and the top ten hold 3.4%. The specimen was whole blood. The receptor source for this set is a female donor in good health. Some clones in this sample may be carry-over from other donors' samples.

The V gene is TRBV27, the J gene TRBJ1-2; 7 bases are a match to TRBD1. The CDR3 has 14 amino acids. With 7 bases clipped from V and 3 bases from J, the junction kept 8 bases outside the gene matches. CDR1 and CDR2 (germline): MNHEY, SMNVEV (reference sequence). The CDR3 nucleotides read TGTGCCAGCAATAAGAGAGGGGGCGACTATGGCTACACCTTC. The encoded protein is CASNKRGGDYGYTF.

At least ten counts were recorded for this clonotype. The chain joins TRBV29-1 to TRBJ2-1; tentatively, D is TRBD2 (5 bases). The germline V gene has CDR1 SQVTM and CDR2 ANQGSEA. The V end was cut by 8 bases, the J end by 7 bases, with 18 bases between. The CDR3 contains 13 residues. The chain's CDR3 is CSPIEGLGNEQFF. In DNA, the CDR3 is TGCAGCCCCATTGAGGGTTTGGGAAATGAGCAGTTCTTC.

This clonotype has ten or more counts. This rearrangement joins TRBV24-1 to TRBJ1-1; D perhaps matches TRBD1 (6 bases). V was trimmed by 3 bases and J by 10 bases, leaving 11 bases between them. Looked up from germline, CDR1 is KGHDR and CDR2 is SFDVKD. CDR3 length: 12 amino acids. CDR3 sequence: CATSDGGWGAFF. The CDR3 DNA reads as TGTGCCACCAGTGATGGGGGCTGGGGAGCTTTCTTT.

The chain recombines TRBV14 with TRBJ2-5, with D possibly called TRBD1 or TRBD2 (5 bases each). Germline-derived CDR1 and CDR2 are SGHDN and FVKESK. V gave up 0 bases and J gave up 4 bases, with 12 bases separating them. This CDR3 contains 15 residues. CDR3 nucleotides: TGTGCCAGCAGCCAAGAGGGGACCCTCCCAGAGACCCAGTACTTC. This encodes CASSQEGTLPETQYF.

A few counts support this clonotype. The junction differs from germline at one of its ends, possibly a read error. CDR3 sequence reads: CASSFGRGAETQYF. As DNA, the CDR3 is TGTGCTAGCAGCTTTGGCAGGGGGGCGGAGACCCAGTACTTC. V gene TRBV7-7 combines with J gene TRBJ2-5, with D perhaps matching TRBD1 (7 bases). The germline CDR1 and CDR2 sequences are SSHAT and FNYEAQ (reference sequence). CDR3 length equals 14 residues.

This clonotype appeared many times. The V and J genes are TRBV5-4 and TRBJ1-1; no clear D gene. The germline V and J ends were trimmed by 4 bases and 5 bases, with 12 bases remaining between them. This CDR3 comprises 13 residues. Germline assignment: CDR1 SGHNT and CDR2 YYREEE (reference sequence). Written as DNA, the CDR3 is TGTGCCAGCAGCCCGACAAAAGCGACTGAAGCTTTCTTT. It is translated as CASSPTKATEAFF.

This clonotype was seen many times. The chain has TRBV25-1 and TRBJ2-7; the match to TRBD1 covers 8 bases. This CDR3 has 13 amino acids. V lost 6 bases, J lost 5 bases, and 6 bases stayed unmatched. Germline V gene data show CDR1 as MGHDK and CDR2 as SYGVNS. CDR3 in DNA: TGTGCCAGCAGAACAGGGGGTCTCGACGAGCAGTACTTC. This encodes CASRTGGLDEQYF.

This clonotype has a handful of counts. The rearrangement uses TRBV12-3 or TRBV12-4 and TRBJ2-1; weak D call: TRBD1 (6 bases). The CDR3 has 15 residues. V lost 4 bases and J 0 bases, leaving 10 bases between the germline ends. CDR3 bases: TGTGCCAGCAGTTCCCAGGGGTTCTCCTACAATGAGCAGTTCTTC. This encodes CASSSQGFSYNEQFF.

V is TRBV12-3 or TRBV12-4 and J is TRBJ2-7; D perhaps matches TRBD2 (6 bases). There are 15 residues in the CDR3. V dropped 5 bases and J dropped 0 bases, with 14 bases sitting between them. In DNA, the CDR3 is TGTGCCAGCAGTGACCGGGACTCGGCCTCCTACGAGCAGTACTTC. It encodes CASSDRDSASYEQYF.

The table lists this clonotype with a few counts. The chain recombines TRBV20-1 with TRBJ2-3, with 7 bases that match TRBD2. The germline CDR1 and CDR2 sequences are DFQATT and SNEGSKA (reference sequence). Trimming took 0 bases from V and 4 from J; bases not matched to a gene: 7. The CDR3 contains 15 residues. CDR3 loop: CSARDLGGVSDTQYF. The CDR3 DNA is TGCAGTGCTAGAGATCTGGGAGGGGTGTCAGATACGCAGTATTTT.

The CDR3 is CASREGTAPEAFF. CDR3 nucleotides: TGTGCCAGCAGGGAAGGGACTGCCCCTGAAGCTTTCTTT. This chain joins TRBV28 and TRBJ1-1; possible D gene TRBD1, 5 bases. Trimming left V 6 bases short and J 6 bases short, with 14 bases between. The germline V gene has CDR1 MDHEN and CDR2 SYDVKM. CDR3 length: 13 amino acids.

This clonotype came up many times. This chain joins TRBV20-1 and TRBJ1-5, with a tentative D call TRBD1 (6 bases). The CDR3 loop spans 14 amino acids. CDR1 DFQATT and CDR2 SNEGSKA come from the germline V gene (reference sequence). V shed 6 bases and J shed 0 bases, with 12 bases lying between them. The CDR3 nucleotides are TGCAGTGCCGAAAGGGGGAATAGCAATCAGCCCCAGCATTTT. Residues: CSAERGNSNQPQHF.

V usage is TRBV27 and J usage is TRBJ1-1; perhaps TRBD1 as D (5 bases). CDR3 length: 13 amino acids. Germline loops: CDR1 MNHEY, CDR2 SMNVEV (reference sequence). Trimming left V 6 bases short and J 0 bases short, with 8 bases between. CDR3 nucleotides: TGTGCCAGCAGCATACAGGTGAACACTGAAGCTTTCTTT. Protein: CASSIQVNTEAFF.

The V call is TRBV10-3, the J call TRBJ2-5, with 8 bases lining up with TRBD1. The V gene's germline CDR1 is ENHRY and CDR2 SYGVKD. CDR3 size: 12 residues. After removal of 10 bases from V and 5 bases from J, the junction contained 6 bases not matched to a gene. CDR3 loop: CATRTGFETQYF. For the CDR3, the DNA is TGTGCCACACGGACAGGGTTCGAGACCCAGTACTTC.

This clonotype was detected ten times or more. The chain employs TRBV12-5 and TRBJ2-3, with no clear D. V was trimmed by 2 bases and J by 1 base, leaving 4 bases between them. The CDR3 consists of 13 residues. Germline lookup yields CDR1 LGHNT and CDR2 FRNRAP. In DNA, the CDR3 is TGTGCTAGTGGTTTGATTGGCACAGATACGCAGTATTTT. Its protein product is CASGLIGTDTQYF.

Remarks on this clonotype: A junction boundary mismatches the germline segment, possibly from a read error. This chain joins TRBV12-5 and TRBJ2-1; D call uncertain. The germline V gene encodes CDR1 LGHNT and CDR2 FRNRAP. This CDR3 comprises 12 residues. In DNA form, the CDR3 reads TGTGCTAGTAGTTTGAGTAACAATGAGCAGTTCTTC. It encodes CASSLSNNEQFF.

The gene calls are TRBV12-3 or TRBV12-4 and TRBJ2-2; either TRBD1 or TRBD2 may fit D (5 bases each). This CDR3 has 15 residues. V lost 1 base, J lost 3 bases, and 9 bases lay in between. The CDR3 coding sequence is TGTGCCAGCAGTTTAGTCCGGGGCGACACCGGGGAGCTGTTTTTT. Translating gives CASSLVRGDTGELFF.

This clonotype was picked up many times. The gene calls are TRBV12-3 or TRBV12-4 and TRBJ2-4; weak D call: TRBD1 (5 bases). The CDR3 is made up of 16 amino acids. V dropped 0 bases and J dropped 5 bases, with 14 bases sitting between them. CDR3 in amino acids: CASSLARLGPENIQYF. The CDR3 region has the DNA TGTGCCAGCAGTTTAGCTAGATTGGGGCCCGAAAACATTCAGTACTTC.

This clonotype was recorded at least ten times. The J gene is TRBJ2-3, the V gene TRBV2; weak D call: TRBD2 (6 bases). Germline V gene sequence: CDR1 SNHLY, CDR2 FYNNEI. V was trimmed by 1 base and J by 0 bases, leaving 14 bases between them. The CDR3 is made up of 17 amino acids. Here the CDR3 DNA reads TGTGCCAGCAGTGAAGGGGTTTTGGCGGGAAGCACAGATACGCAGTATTTT. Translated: CASSEGVLAGSTDTQYF.

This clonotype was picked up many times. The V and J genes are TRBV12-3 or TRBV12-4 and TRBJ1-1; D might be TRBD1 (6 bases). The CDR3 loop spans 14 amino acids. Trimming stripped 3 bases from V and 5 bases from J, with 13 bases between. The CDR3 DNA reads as TGTGCCAGCAGTTTTTGGGGGCTAGGAACTGAAGCTTTCTTT. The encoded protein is CASSFWGLGTEAFF.

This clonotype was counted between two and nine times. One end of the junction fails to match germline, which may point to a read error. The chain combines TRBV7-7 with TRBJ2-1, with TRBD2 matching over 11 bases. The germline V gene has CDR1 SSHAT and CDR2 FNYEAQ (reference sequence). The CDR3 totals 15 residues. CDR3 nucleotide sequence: TGTGCTAGCAGCCCGGGACTAGCGGAATACAATGAGCAGTTCTTC. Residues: CASSPGLAEYNEQFF.